This passage covers 8 T cell receptor beta chains from one sample sequenced in a study of blood T cell repertoires in COVID-19. Repertoires were generated with immunoSEQ multiplex PCR, while TCRdb's copy carries only in-frame clones and drops some. The sample carries around 84,000 clones, around 79% recorded once. The sequencing input was peripheral blood. The receptor source for this set is a man in his forties or fifties with active or convalescent COVID-19.

The chain links TRBV10-1 to TRBJ1-5; D may be TRBD1 (6 bases). There are 15 residues in the CDR3. Trimming cost V 6 bases and J 2 bases, with 14 bases left between them. Germline V gives CDR1 WNHNN, CDR2 SYGVQD (reference sequence). CDR3 sequence: CASRTWGLGNQPQHF. Here the CDR3 DNA reads TGCGCCAGCAGGACCTGGGGGCTTGGCAATCAGCCCCAGCATTTT.

This chain connects TRBV3-1 (or the pseudogene TRBV3-2) to TRBJ2-7, with 12 bases lining up with TRBD2. This CDR3 comprises 16 residues. Per the germline V gene, CDR1 is LGHDT and CDR2 is YNNKEL (reference sequence). V was pared by 4 bases and J by 3 bases, with 7 bases of the junction left unmatched. The chain's CDR3 is CASSPSGLAGHYEQYF. CDR3 DNA: TGTGCCAGCAGCCCCTCCGGACTAGCGGGACACTACGAGCAGTACTTC.

The chain employs TRBV24-1 and TRBJ1-2; 8 bases match TRBD1. CDR1 KGHDR and CDR2 SFDVKD come from the germline V gene. This CDR3 spans 13 amino acids. The V gene end was trimmed by 5 bases and the J gene end by 8 bases; junction bases not matched to a gene: 6. This CDR3 reads CATSGDRGGGYTF. CDR3 sequence (DNA): TGTGCCACCAGTGGCGACAGGGGAGGCGGCTACACCTTC.

This clone was observed a single time. V and J are TRBV19 and TRBJ1-5; the D gene is possibly TRBD1 (5 bases). Between the trimmed V and J ends, which lost 2 bases and 2 bases, there was a span of 16 bases. Germline CDR1 and CDR2: LNHDA and SQIVND (reference sequence). The CDR3 is made up of 17 amino acids. Here the CDR3 DNA reads TGTGCCAGTAGTATAAAACAGGTGGCCATAGGCAATCAGCCCCAGCATTTT. Its translation: CASSIKQVAIGNQPQHF.

The chain employs TRBV29-1 and TRBJ2-5; no clear D. The CDR3 covers 11 residues. V lost 4 bases, J lost 5 bases, and 8 bases lay in between. The germline V gene encodes CDR1 SQVTM and CDR2 ANQGSEA. The CDR3 protein is CSVGSWETQYF. For the CDR3, the DNA is TGCAGCGTTGGTAGCTGGGAGACCCAGTACTTC.

The chain has TRBV3-1 (or the pseudogene TRBV3-2) and TRBJ2-7; TRBD1 matches 8 bases. The germline V gene has CDR1 LGHDT and CDR2 YNNKEL (reference sequence). V shed 4 bases, J shed 5 bases, and the junction held 4 bases outside the gene matches. CDR3 length: 13 residues. The CDR3 protein is CASSRDRGDEQYF. In nucleotides, the CDR3 is TGTGCCAGCAGCCGCGACAGGGGAGACGAGCAGTACTTC.

The J gene is TRBJ2-7, the V gene TRBV5-4; 8 positions agree with TRBD1. The CDR3 totals 14 residues. Germline assignment: CDR1 SGHNT and CDR2 YYREEE (reference sequence). V lost 3 bases and J lost 4; bases outside the gene matches: 6. The CDR3 here is CASSYDRGRYEQYF. The CDR3 DNA follows: TGTGCCAGCAGCTACGACAGGGGTCGGTACGAGCAGTACTTC.

The chain joins TRBV3-1 (or the pseudogene TRBV3-2) to TRBJ2-7; the D gene is possibly TRBD2 (6 bases). V was pared by 0 bases and J by 9 bases, with 6 bases between. Germline CDR1 reads LGHDT; CDR2 reads YNNKEL (reference sequence). This CDR3 has 11 residues. The CDR3 spells CASSQEGGQYF. In DNA, the CDR3 is TGTGCCAGCAGCCAAGAGGGAGGGCAGTACTTC.